The 24 T cell receptor beta chains in this list originate from one sample, sequenced in a study of cytomegalovirus exposure and HLA in healthy donors. Produced via immunoSEQ multiplex PCR; TCRdb's table is partial and in-frame only. The sample has some 120,000 clones, about 90% seen once. Source material: PBMCs. These receptors all stem from a young woman in good health and CMV-seronegative.

A single count supports this clone. The CDR3 DNA reads TGTGCCAGTAGGGAGCGGGGGTTTTCAGATACGCAGTATTTT. It specifies CASRERGFSDTQYF. J is TRBJ2-3 and V is TRBV19; 8 bases match TRBD2. V dropped 6 bases and J dropped 4; count of bases not matched to a gene: 6. CDR1 and CDR2 (germline): LNHDA, SQIVND (reference sequence). The CDR3 contains 14 residues.

The chain uses TRBV27 and TRBJ2-4; TRBD1 matches 7 bases. Germline V gives CDR1 MNHEY, CDR2 SMNVEV (reference sequence). The CDR3 is 17 amino acids. Germline trimming cut 2 bases from V and 0 bases from J; bases unmatched to any gene: 7. The CDR3, as DNA: TGTGCCAGCAGTTTACTGGGGACAGCCCTAGCCAAAAACATTCAGTACTTC. Protein product: CASSLLGTALAKNIQYF.

The V call is TRBV6-5, the J call TRBJ2-1, with 10 bases fitting TRBD2. Trimming at V came to 4 bases and at J to 10 bases, leaving 10 bases not matched to a gene. The CDR3 runs to 15 residues. Germline V gene sequence: CDR1 MNHEY, CDR2 SVGAGI. CDR3 loop: CASSSLAGEGSEQFF. CDR3 bases: TGTGCCAGCAGTTCCCTAGCGGGGGAGGGGTCCGAGCAGTTCTTC.

CDR3 bases: TGTGCCAGCAAGAGGGGACAGGGAGCGAACACTGAAGCTTTCTTT. It encodes CASKRGQGANTEAFF. The chain is built from TRBV6-1 and TRBJ1-1; TRBD1 matches 9 bases. The CDR3 is made up of 15 amino acids. The germline V gene has CDR1 MNHNS and CDR2 SASEGT. The junction had 7 bases not matched to a gene; V was cut back by 7 bases and J by 1 base.

The rearrangement uses TRBV7-2 and TRBJ1-6, with 9 bases identical to TRBD1. CDR1 and CDR2 from the germline V gene are SGHTA and FQGNSA. V dropped 3 bases and J dropped 6; count of bases not matched to a gene: 0. This CDR3 is 14 amino acids long. For the CDR3, the DNA is TGTGCCAGCAGCTTGGACAGGGGTAATTCACCCCTCCACTTT. Residues: CASSLDRGNSPLHF.

This clone was observed once. The CDR3 sequence is CASSQGPSGGPDTQYF. The CDR3 DNA reads TGTGCCAGCAGCCAAGGGCCTAGCGGGGGCCCAGATACGCAGTATTTT. The chain couples TRBV14 to TRBJ2-3, with 10 bases aligning to TRBD2. CDR3 length: 16 residues. V lost 1 base to trimming and J lost 4 bases; unmatched junction nucleotides: 5. Per germline, CDR1 SGHDN and CDR2 FVKESK.

The genes are TRBV28 and TRBJ1-2; D unresolved. Germline CDR1 MDHEN, CDR2 SYDVKM. V was pared by 5 bases and J by 1 base, with 23 bases between. The CDR3 is made up of 18 amino acids. CDR3 sequence reads: CASSLTLRASISNYGYTF. For the CDR3, the DNA is TGTGCCAGCAGTCTCACCTTGCGGGCCAGTATTAGTAACTATGGCTACACCTTC.

This chain connects TRBV5-1 to TRBJ1-1, with D possibly TRBD1 on 5 matching bases. V was trimmed by 4 bases and J by 6 bases, leaving 19 bases between them. CDR1 is SGHRS and CDR2 is YFSETQ in the germline V gene. This CDR3 is built from 15 residues. CDR3 amino acids: CASSTAQPPGAEAFF. The CDR3 DNA reads as TGCGCCAGCAGCACGGCCCAACCGCCGGGGGCTGAAGCTTTCTTT.

V is TRBV5-1 and J is TRBJ2-3; D perhaps matches TRBD1 (5 bases). Germline V gives CDR1 SGHRS, CDR2 YFSETQ. The CDR3 spans 14 residues. Trimming took 0 bases from V and 6 from J, leaving 11 bases between them. CDR3 DNA: TGCGCCAGCAGCTTGGGGACACCCGCCGATACGCAGTATTTT. As protein: CASSLGTPADTQYF.

The genes are TRBV7-9 and TRBJ1-5; D remains unclear. In germline, CDR1 is SEHNR, CDR2 FQNEAQ (reference sequence). The CDR3 is made up of 13 amino acids. V dropped 1 base and J dropped 6 bases, with 7 bases sitting between them. The CDR3, as DNA: TGTGCCAGCAGCTTAGTGCAGCGTCAGCCCCAGCATTTT. Its protein is CASSLVQRQPQHF.

The chain uses TRBV7-9 and TRBJ2-2; D unclear. Germline loops: CDR1 SEHNR, CDR2 FQNEAQ (reference sequence). The CDR3 is 16 residues long. V was trimmed by 2 bases and J by 1 base, leaving 11 bases between them. The CDR3 sequence: CASSLSRSGNTGELFF. CDR3 bases: TGTGCCAGCAGCTTAAGCCGATCAGGGAACACCGGGGAGCTGTTTTTT.

The CDR3 loop is CASSTPELGLAHNEQFF. CDR3 in DNA: TGTGCCAGCAGTACCCCGGAATTGGGACTAGCCCACAATGAGCAGTTCTTC. The chain employs TRBV28 and TRBJ2-1; TRBD2 matches at 9 bases. CDR1 is MDHEN and CDR2 is SYDVKM in the germline V gene. The CDR3 contains 17 residues. The trim removed 5 bases at V and 5 bases at J, leaving 13 bases unmatched.

The chain links TRBV30 to TRBJ1-2; tentatively, D is TRBD1 (5 bases). CDR1 is GTSNPN and CDR2 is SVGIG in the germline V gene (reference sequence). The V end lost 4 bases, the J end lost 0 bases, and 21 bases lay between the germline ends. This CDR3 is 17 amino acids long. This chain's CDR3 is CAWNQRRDRTANYGYTF. CDR3 coding DNA: TGTGCCTGGAACCAAAGGAGAGACAGAACAGCTAACTATGGCTACACCTTC.

This clone was recorded only once. This sequence joins TRBV4-2 and TRBJ2-1; 9 bases match TRBD1. This CDR3 has 18 residues. The trim removed 0 bases at V and 2 bases at J, leaving 8 bases unmatched. Germline V lookup: CDR1 LGHNA, CDR2 YNFKEQ. CDR3 protein: CASSQDWIGTGTYNEQFF. CDR3 in DNA: TGTGCCAGCAGCCAAGATTGGATCGGGACAGGGACCTACAATGAGCAGTTCTTC.

On this clone: At one end the junction does not follow the germline gene, possibly because of a read error. The chain is built from TRBV7-7 and TRBJ2-5; 10 nucleotides agree with TRBD2. Germline V gene data show CDR1 as SSHAT and CDR2 as FNYEAQ (reference sequence). This CDR3 is built from 14 residues. CDR3 sequence: CASSSGTSVETQYF. CDR3 coding DNA: TGTGCTAGCAGCTCAGGGACTAGCGTTGAGACCCAGTACTTC. Variable domain in full (rest from reference TRBV7-7 and TRBJ2-5): GAGVSQSPRYKVTKRGQDVTLRCDPISSHATLYWYQQALGQGPEFLTYFNYEAQPDKSGLPSDRFSAERPEGSISTLTIQRTEQRDSAMYRCASSSGTSVETQYFGPGTRLLVL.

V and J are TRBV27 and TRBJ2-2; TRBD2 agrees at 11 bases. The length of the CDR3 is 18 residues. J gave up 7 bases and V 6 bases, and 16 bases lay outside the gene matches. Germline values: CDR1 MNHEY, CDR2 SMNVEV (reference sequence). The CDR3: CASSPDHRLAGKSGELFF. CDR3 DNA: TGTGCCAGCAGCCCCGACCACAGACTAGCGGGAAAAAGCGGGGAGCTGTTTTTT.

V usage is TRBV6-5 and J usage is TRBJ2-7; TRBD1 aligns across 10 bases. This CDR3 is 14 amino acids long. Germline V gene sequence: CDR1 MNHEY, CDR2 SVGAGI. The junction had 6 bases not matched to a gene; V was cut back by 8 bases and J by 2 bases. CDR3 sequence reads: CASGRGQGAYEQYF. The DNA for the CDR3 is TGTGCCAGCGGAAGAGGACAGGGGGCCTACGAGCAGTACTTC.

The V and J genes are TRBV30 and TRBJ2-1, with D perhaps TRBD2 (6 bases). The CDR3 loop spans 15 amino acids. The germline V and J ends were trimmed by 0 bases and 0 bases, with 9 bases remaining between them. The V gene's germline CDR1 is GTSNPN and CDR2 SVGIG (reference sequence). CDR3 DNA: TGTGCCTGGAGTGTGGGGGAGGTCTCCTACAATGAGCAGTTCTTC. Amino acid sequence: CAWSVGEVSYNEQFF.

The chain joins TRBV5-7 to TRBJ1-6; D remains unclear. TRBV5-7 is flagged as an ORF with uncertain function. Deletions cut 4 bases from V and 0 bases from J, with 14 bases between. This CDR3 has 17 amino acids. CDR3 protein: CASSPRPGFSYNSPLHF. The CDR3 bases are TGTGCCAGCAGCCCCCGCCCGGGTTTCTCCTATAATTCACCCCTCCACTTT.

The chain links TRBV19 to TRBJ1-5, with a possible D match to TRBD1 (5 bases). Deletions cut 8 bases from V and 0 bases from J, with 11 bases between. Germline CDR1 reads LNHDA; CDR2 reads SQIVND (reference sequence). The CDR3 length is 14 residues. This CDR3 reads CASSTETSNQPQHF. The CDR3 DNA follows: TGTGCCAGTTCGACAGAGACTAGCAATCAGCCCCAGCATTTT.

The gene calls are TRBV5-6 and TRBJ2-6; tentative D call: TRBD1 (5 bases). V lost 0 bases to trimming and J lost 0 bases, with 13 bases between them. CDR1 is SGHDT, CDR2 YYEEEE, per germline. CDR3 length: 18 amino acids. Here the CDR3 reads CASSLGSGIVSGANVLTF. The CDR3 nucleotides are TGTGCCAGCAGCTTGGGGTCAGGGATAGTCTCTGGGGCCAACGTCCTGACTTTC.

V is TRBV2 and J is TRBJ2-1; 7 positions match TRBD2. Trimming took 3 bases from V and 0 from J; bases not matched to a gene: 2. The CDR3 has 15 amino acids. The germline V gene has CDR1 SNHLY and CDR2 FYNNEI. CDR3 bases: TGTGCCAGCAGTGAGGGGGGGAGCTCCTACAATGAGCAGTTCTTC. Translation gives CASSEGGSSYNEQFF.

This clone was picked up one time. The chain has TRBV4-3 and TRBJ2-7; weak D call: TRBD1 (6 bases). The CDR3 runs to 15 residues. CDR1 is LGHNA, CDR2 YSLEER, per germline. The V gene lost 0 bases and the J gene lost 3 bases, with 12 bases spanning the gap. CDR3 bases: TGCGCCAGCAGCCAAGACAGGGGAGAGGTCTACGAGCAGTACTTC. This encodes CASSQDRGEVYEQYF.

The chain employs TRBV5-5 and TRBJ2-1; 7 positions agree with TRBD2. The CDR3 contains 13 residues. CDR1 SGHKS and CDR2 YYEKEE come from the germline V gene (reference sequence). The J segment lost 6 bases and the V segment lost 2 bases, leaving 2 bases of the junction unmatched. The CDR3 nucleotides read TGTGCCAGCAGCTTTACGGGGGGCAATGAGCAGTTCTTC. The encoded protein is CASSFTGGNEQFF.